This T cell receptor beta chain derives from a study of cytomegalovirus exposure and HLA in healthy donors. 60 Vbeta and 13 Jbeta primers were used in PCR. The assay was immunoSEQ multiplex PCR, and TCRdb's table has in-frame clones only and misses some. The sample contains approximately 150,000 clones, roughly 80% of which appear only once. Findings of the study overall: An ancestry cluster, one associated with Asian ancestry, reportedly showed fewer N-insertions than the approximately 670-donor mean in a later analysis.

As to this clone: Its cognate antigen is unknown.

V was cut by 3 bases and J by 6 bases, with 12 bases left in between. This CDR3 is 15 amino acids long. CDR1 is ENHRY, CDR2 SYGVKD, per germline. The rearrangement joins TRBV10-3 to TRBJ1-6; the D is unclear. The clonotype originates from a woman between 25 and 40 years old in good health and CMV-seronegative. The sample was PBMCs. CDR3 coding DNA: TGTGCCATCAGTGAAAACGGTCTAATTAATTCACCCCTCCACTTT. This sequence encodes CAISENGLINSPLHF.